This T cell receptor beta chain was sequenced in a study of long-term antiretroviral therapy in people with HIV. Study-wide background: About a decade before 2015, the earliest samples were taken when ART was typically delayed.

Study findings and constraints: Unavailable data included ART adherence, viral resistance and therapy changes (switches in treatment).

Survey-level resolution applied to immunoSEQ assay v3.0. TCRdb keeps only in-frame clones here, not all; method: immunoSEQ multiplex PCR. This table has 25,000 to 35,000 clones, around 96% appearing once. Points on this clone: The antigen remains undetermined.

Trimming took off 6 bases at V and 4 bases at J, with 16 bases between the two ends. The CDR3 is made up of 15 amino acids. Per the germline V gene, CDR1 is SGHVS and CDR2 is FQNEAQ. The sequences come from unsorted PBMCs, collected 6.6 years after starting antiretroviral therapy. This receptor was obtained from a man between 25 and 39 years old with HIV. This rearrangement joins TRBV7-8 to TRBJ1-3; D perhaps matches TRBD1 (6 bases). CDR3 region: CASSLDRTGGNTIYF. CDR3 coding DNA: TGTGCCAGCAGTTTGGACAGAACGGGAGGAAACACCATATATTTT.